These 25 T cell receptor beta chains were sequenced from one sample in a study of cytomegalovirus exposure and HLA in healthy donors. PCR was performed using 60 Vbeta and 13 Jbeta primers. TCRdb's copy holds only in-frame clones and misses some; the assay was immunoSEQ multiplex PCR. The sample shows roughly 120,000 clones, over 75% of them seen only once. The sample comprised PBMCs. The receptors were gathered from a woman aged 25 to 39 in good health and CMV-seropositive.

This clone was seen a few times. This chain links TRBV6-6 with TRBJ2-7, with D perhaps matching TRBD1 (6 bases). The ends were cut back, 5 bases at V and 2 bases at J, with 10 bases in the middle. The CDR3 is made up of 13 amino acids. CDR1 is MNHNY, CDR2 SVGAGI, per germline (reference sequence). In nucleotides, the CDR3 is TGTGCCAGCAGTCCCGGGACACCCTACGAGCAGTACTTC. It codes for CASSPGTPYEQYF.

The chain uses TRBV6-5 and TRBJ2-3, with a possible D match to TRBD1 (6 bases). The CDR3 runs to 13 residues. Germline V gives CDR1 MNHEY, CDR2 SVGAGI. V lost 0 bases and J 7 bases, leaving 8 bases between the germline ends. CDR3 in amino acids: CASSYSGGHTQYF. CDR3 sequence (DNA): TGTGCCAGCAGTTACTCTGGGGGCCATACGCAGTATTTT.

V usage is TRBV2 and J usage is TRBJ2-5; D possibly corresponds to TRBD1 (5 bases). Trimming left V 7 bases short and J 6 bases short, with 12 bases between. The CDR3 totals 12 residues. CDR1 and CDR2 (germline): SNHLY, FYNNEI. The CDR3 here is CASMGRVKTQYF. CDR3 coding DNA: TGTGCCAGCATGGGCAGGGTAAAGACCCAGTACTTC.

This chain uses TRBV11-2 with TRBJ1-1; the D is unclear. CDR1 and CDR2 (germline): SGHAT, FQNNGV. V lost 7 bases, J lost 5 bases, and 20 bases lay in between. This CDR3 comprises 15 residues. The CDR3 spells CASNRGRSSGTEAFF. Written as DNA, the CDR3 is TGTGCCAGCAACCGAGGGAGGTCCTCTGGGACTGAAGCTTTCTTT.

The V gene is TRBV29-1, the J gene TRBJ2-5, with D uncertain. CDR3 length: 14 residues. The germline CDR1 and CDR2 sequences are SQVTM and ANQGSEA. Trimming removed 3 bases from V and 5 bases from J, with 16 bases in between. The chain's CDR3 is CSVDRPETRETQYF. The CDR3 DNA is TGCAGCGTTGACCGACCCGAAACGAGGGAGACCCAGTACTTC.

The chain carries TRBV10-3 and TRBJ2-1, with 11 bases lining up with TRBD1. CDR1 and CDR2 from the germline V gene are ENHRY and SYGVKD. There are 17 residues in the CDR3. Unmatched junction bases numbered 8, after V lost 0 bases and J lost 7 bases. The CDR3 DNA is TGTGCCATCAGTGAGTCATTAGGGGACAGGGGGATTAATGAGCAGTTCTTC. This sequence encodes CAISESLGDRGINEQFF.

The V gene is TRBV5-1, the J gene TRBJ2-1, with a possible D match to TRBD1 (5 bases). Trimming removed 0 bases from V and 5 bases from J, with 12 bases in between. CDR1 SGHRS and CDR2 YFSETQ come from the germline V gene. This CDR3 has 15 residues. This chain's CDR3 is CASSLGGATNNEQFF. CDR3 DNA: TGCGCCAGCAGCTTGGGTGGGGCTACCAACAATGAGCAGTTCTTC.

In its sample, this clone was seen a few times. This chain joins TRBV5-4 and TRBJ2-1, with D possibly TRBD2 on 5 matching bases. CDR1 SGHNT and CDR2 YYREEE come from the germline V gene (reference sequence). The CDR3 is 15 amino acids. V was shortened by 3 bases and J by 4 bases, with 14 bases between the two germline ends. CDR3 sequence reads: CASSSSGKIYNEQFF. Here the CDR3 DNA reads TGTGCCAGCAGCTCCTCCGGGAAAATTTACAATGAGCAGTTCTTC. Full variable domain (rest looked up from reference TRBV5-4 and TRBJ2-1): ETGVTQSPTHLIKTRGQQVTLRCSSQSGHNTVSWYQQALGQGPQFIFQYYREEENGRGNFPPRFSGLQFPNYSSELNVNALELDDSALYLCASSSSGKIYNEQFFGPGTRLTVL.

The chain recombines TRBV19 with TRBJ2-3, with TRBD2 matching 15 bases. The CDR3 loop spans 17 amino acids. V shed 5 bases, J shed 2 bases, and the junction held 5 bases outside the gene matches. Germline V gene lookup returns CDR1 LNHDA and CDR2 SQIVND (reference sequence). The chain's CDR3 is CASSPGLAGGVTDTQYF. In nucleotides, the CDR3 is TGTGCCAGTAGTCCTGGACTAGCGGGAGGGGTCACAGATACGCAGTATTTT.

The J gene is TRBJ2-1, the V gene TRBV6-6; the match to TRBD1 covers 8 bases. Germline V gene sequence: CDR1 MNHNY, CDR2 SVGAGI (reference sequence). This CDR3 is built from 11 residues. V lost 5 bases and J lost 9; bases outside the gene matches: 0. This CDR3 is CASSDRGEQFF. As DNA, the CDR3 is TGTGCCAGCAGTGACAGGGGTGAGCAGTTCTTC.

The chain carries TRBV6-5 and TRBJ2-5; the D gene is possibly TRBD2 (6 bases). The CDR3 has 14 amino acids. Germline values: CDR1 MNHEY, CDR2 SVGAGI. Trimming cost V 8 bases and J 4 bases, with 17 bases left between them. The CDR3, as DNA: TGTGCCAGCCGGCCGGGGGATCGGTCAGAGACCCAGTACTTC. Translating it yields CASRPGDRSETQYF.

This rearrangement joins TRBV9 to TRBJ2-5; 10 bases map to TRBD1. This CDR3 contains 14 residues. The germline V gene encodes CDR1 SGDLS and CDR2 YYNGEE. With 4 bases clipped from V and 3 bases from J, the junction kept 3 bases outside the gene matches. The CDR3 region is CASSLGQGEETQYF. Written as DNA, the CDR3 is TGTGCCAGCAGCTTAGGACAGGGGGAAGAGACCCAGTACTTC.

The CDR3 DNA reads as TGTGCCAGCAGTGAAGGACAGGGGAGTCAGCCCCAGCATTTT. Residues: CASSEGQGSQPQHF. The V and J genes are TRBV6-1 and TRBJ1-5, with 8 positions matching TRBD1. The germline V gene encodes CDR1 MNHNS and CDR2 SASEGT. CDR3 length: 14 amino acids. J gave up 6 bases and V 1 base, and 2 bases lay outside the gene matches.

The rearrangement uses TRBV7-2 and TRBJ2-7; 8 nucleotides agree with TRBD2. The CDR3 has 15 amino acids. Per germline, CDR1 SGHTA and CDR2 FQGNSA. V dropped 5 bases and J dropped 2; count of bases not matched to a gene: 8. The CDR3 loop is CASSPTSGAAYEQYF. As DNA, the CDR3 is TGTGCCAGCAGCCCCACTAGCGGAGCTGCCTACGAGCAGTACTTC. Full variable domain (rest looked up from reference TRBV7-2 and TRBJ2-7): GAGVSQSPSNKVTEKGKDVELRCDPISGHTALYWYRQSLGQGLEFLIYFQGNSAPDKSGLPSDRFSAERTGGSVSTLTIQRTQQEDSAVYLCASSPTSGAAYEQYFGPGTRLTVT.

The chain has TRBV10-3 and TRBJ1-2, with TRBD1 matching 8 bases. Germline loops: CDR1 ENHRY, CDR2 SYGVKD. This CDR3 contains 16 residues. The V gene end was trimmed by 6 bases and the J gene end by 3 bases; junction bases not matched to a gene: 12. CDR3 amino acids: CAIRRTGYETDYGYTF. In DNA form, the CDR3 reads TGTGCCATCAGGAGGACAGGGTATGAAACGGACTATGGCTACACCTTC.

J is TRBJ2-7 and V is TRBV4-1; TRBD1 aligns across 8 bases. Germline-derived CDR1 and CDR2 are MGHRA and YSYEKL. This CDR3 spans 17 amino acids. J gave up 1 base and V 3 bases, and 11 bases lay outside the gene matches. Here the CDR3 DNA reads TGCGCCAGCAGCCAGCAACCGGGACAGGTTTATTCCTACGAGCAGTACTTC. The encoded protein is CASSQQPGQVYSYEQYF.

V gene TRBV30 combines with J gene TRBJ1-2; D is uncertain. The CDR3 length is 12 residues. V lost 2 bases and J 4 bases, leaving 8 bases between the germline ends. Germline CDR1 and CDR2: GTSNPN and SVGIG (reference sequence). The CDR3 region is CAWSQDAYGYTF. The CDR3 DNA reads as TGTGCCTGGAGTCAGGATGCCTATGGCTACACCTTC.

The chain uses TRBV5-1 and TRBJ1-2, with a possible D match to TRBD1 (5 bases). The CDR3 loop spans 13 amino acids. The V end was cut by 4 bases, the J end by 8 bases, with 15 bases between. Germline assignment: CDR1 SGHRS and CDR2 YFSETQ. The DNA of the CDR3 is TGCGCCAGCAGCATTGGACGGGGGACGGGCTACACCTTC. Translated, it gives CASSIGRGTGYTF. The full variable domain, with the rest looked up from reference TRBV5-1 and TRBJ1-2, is KAGVTQTPRYLIKTRGQQVTLSCSPISGHRSVSWYQQTPGQGLQFLFEYFSETQRNKGNFPGRFSGRQFSNSRSEMNVSTLELGDSALYLCASSIGRGTGYTFGSGTRLTVV.

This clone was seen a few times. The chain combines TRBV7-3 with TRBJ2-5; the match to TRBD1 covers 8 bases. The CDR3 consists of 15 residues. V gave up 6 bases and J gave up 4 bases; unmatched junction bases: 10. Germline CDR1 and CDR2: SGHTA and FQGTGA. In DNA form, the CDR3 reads TGTGCCAGCAGTCGTACTGGACAGGGCGGAGAGACCCAGTACTTC. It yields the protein CASSRTGQGGETQYF. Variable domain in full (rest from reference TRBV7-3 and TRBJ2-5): GAGVSQTPSNKVTEKGKYVELRCDPISGHTALYWYRQSLGQGPEFLIYFQGTGAADDSGLPNDRFFAVRPEGSVSTLKIQRTERGDSAVYLCASSRTGQGGETQYFGPGTRLLVL.

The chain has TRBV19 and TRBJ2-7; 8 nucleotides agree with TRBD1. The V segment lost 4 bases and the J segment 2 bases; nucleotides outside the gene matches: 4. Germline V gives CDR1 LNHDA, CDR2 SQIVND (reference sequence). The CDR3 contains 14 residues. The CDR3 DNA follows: TGTGCCAGTAGTAGGACAGGGAAGGCCTACGAGCAGTACTTC. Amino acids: CASSRTGKAYEQYF.

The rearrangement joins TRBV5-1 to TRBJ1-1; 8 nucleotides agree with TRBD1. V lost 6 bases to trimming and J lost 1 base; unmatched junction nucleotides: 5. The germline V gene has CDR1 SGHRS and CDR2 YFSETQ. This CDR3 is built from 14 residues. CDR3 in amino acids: CASTRQGPNTEAFF. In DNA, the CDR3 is TGCGCCAGCACCCGACAGGGGCCGAACACTGAAGCTTTCTTT.

CDR3 sequence: CASSLLGHQETQYF. DNA for the CDR3: TGTGCCAGCAGCCTACTCGGACATCAAGAGACCCAGTACTTC. The chain joins TRBV11-3 to TRBJ2-5; weak D call: TRBD1 (5 bases). V shed 5 bases and J shed 2 bases, with 12 bases lying between them. The CDR3 length is 14 residues. Per germline, CDR1 SGHNT and CDR2 YENEEA.

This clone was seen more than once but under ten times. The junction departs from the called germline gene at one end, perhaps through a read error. CDR3 in amino acids: CASSLMRRGRLWTEAFF. Here the CDR3 DNA reads TGTGCTAGCAGCTTAATGCGCAGGGGGCGGTTATGGACTGAAGCTTTCTTT. This rearrangement joins TRBV7-7 to TRBJ1-1, with TRBD1 matching 8 bases. CDR3 length: 17 residues. The germline CDR1 and CDR2 sequences are SSHAT and FNYEAQ (reference sequence). The full variable domain, rest sourced from reference TRBV7-7 and TRBJ1-1, is GAGVSQSPRYKVTKRGQDVTLRCDPISSHATLYWYQQALGQGPEFLTYFNYEAQPDKSGLPSDRFSAERPEGSISTLTIQRTEQRDSAMYRCASSLMRRGRLWTEAFFGQGTRLTVV.

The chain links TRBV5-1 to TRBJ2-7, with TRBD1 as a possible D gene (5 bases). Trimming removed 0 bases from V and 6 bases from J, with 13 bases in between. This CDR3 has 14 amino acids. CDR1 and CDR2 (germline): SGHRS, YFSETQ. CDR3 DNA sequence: TGCGCCAGCAGCTTGGCAGGGATCCAGTCCGAGCAGTACTTC. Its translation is CASSLAGIQSEQYF.

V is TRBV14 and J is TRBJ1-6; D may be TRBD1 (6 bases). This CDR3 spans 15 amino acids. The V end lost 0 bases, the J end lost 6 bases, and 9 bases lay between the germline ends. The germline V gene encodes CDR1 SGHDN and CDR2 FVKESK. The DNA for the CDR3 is TGTGCCAGCAGCCAAGATTTGGGGGCTAATTCACCCCTCCACTTT. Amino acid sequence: CASSQDLGANSPLHF.